This T cell receptor (beta chain) was identified during a study of shared clonotypes between healthy human individuals. Researchers partitioned CD4+ cells into CD45RA+ naive and CD45RA-negative memory subsets. V was cut by 5 bases and J by 12 bases, with 14 bases left in between. The length of the CDR3 is 11 residues. Germline V gene sequence: CDR1 DFQATT, CDR2 SNEGSKA (reference sequence). A remark on this clone: Its antigen is undetermined.

Study-wide findings and caveats: The naive CD4 repertoires of a handful of donors were compared, and roughly 5% of clonotypes were shared. Some clonotypes were shared by all four sorted-subset donors, while others were not shared. The non-shared ones had lower generation probabilities than the shared ones.

Per the original methods: With immunoSEQ giving junction-only sequences and no quality scores, filtering differed. Only in-frame clones appear in the TCRdb table, and some are missing; sequencing was by immunoSEQ multiplex PCR. V and J calls and clone size are given by that table; D and trimming were obtained from the DNA. The sample gives 1.6 million or so clones, 98% of which show up once; roughly 0.35% is in the top ten. Sequencing was carried out using naive CD4+ T cells sorted from blood. Subset indicated: CD45RA+ positively selected. V usage is TRBV20-1 and J usage is TRBJ2-1, with D perhaps matching TRBD2 (5 bases). The sequence was obtained from a man younger than 40 in good health. CDR3 loop: CSAPDHRGQFF. Written as DNA, the CDR3 is TGCAGTGCTCCGGACCATCGGGGGCAGTTCTTC.